Each of the 18 T cell receptor beta chains below was sequenced from the same sample in a study of neoadjuvant anti-PD-1 for oral cavity cancer. The method was immunoSEQ multiplex PCR; TCRdb's version includes in-frame clones alone and lacks a portion of them. The data show roughly 67,000 clones, with around four fifths seen just once and around 3.7% held by the top ten. The sample here was PBMCs, taken before nivolumab (anti-PD-1) treatment. The receptors stem from a person aged 40 to 85 with oral cavity squamous cell carcinoma.

V usage is TRBV4-1 and J usage is TRBJ1-6, with D possibly matching TRBD1 (5 bases). This CDR3 region has 16 residues. Trimming took 2 bases from V and 5 from J, leaving 13 bases between them. Germline CDR1 reads MGHRA; CDR2 reads YSYEKL. CDR3 DNA: TGCGCCAGCAGCCAAATTGGGGCAGGGAATAATTCACCCCTCCACTTT. Translation gives CASSQIGAGNNSPLHF.

V usage is TRBV9 and J usage is TRBJ2-7; D ambiguous. V was clipped by 0 bases and J by 1 base, with 8 bases between them. Looked up from germline, CDR1 is SGDLS and CDR2 is YYNGEE. The CDR3 is 14 amino acids. Written as DNA, the CDR3 is TGTGCCAGCAGCGTAGAAGTCGATTCCTACGAGCAGTACTTC. It codes for CASSVEVDSYEQYF.

The chain uses TRBV7-9 and TRBJ2-5; a weak D match, TRBD1 (5 bases). Trimming took 0 bases from V and 4 from J, leaving 9 bases between them. CDR1 SEHNR and CDR2 FQNEAQ come from the germline V gene (reference sequence). The CDR3 runs to 14 residues. CDR3 amino acids: CASSLAAGIETQYF. The CDR3, as DNA: TGTGCCAGCAGCTTAGCTGCAGGGATAGAGACCCAGTACTTC. Full variable domain (outside the CDR3, taken from reference TRBV7-9 and TRBJ2-5): DTGVSQNPRHKITKRGQNVTFRCDPISEHNRLYWYRQTLGQGPEFLTYFQNEAQLEKSRLLSDRFSAERPKGSFSTLEIQRTEQGDSAMYLCASSLAAGIETQYFGPGTRLLVL.

This clone occurred once. This CDR3 is CASSLIRPTEFYGYTF. CDR3 DNA: TGTGCCAGCAGCTTAATTCGTCCGACAGAGTTTTATGGCTACACCTTC. The chain joins TRBV7-8 to TRBJ1-2, with a tentative D call TRBD1 (5 bases). V lost 2 bases to trimming and J lost 5 bases, with 18 bases between them. The V gene's germline CDR1 is SGHVS and CDR2 FQNEAQ. The CDR3 extends over 16 amino acids.

A remark on this clone: Distinct nucleotide sequences in the sample also encode this CDR3. This chain links TRBV10-3 with TRBJ1-1; D is uncertain. Germline V gives CDR1 ENHRY, CDR2 SYGVKD. This CDR3 comprises 13 residues. V was cut by 4 bases and J by 0 bases, with 6 bases left in between. In DNA form, the CDR3 reads TGTGCCATCAGTGGGACGGTGAACACTGAAGCTTTCTTT. Translated: CAISGTVNTEAFF.

The V and J genes are TRBV30 and TRBJ1-5; no clear D. The V end lost 0 bases, the J end lost 3 bases, and 6 bases lay between the germline ends. Germline lookup yields CDR1 GTSNPN and CDR2 SVGIG (reference sequence). The CDR3 consists of 13 residues. The CDR3 reads CAWSVRANQPQHF. The CDR3 nucleotides read TGTGCCTGGAGTGTACGGGCCAATCAGCCCCAGCATTTT.

The chain uses TRBV29-1 and TRBJ2-1; TRBD2 matches at 14 bases. The junction had 12 bases not matched to a gene; V was cut back by 4 bases and J by 7 bases. The CDR3 length is 17 residues. Germline V gene sequence: CDR1 SQVTM, CDR2 ANQGSEA. As DNA, the CDR3 is TGCAGCGTTGTCGTACCGACCGGGACTAGCGGGAGAAATGAGCAGTTCTTC. Translation: CSVVVPTGTSGRNEQFF.

In its sample, this clone is medium-sized (0.01 to 0.1%). The chain uses TRBV2 and TRBJ2-2; 7 nucleotides match TRBD1. CDR1 is SNHLY, CDR2 FYNNEI, per germline. J lost 0 bases, V lost 7 bases, and 8 bases had no gene match. The CDR3 runs 16 residues. The CDR3 here is CASTHRGPTNTGELFF. DNA for the CDR3: TGTGCCAGCACCCACAGGGGCCCGACGAACACCGGGGAGCTGTTTTTT.

This sequence joins TRBV9 and TRBJ1-4; weak D call: TRBD1 (5 bases). Germline CDR1 and CDR2: SGDLS and YYNGEE. CDR3 length equals 17 residues. Trimming took off 3 bases at V and 0 bases at J, with 15 bases between the two ends. The CDR3 here is CASSATAGGATNEKLFF. CDR3 DNA sequence: TGTGCCAGCAGCGCCACCGCGGGGGGAGCAACTAATGAAAAACTGTTTTTT.

This chain uses TRBV27 with TRBJ1-5; D unresolved. Germline loops: CDR1 MNHEY, CDR2 SMNVEV (reference sequence). Trimming pared 5 bases from V and 2 bases from J, leaving 10 bases between. The CDR3 sequence is 14 residues long. In DNA form, the CDR3 reads TGTGCCAGCAGTCCTTTAAGTGGCAATCAGCCCCAGCATTTT. Its translation: CASSPLSGNQPQHF.

The rearrangement uses TRBV7-4 and TRBJ2-7; TRBD2 aligns across 11 bases. Germline V gene data show CDR1 as SGHVT and CDR2 as SQSDAQ. V dropped 5 bases and J dropped 5; count of bases not matched to a gene: 8. The CDR3 runs 15 residues. CDR3 residues: CASSRETSGVHEQYF. As DNA, the CDR3 is TGTGCCAGCAGCCGAGAGACTAGCGGGGTCCACGAGCAGTACTTC.

V gene TRBV28 combines with J gene TRBJ2-7; D gene uncertain. The CDR3 is 11 amino acids. V was pared by 4 bases and J by 3 bases, with 4 bases between. Germline CDR1 is MDHEN and CDR2 is SYDVKM. This CDR3 is CASSYIYEQYF. Here the CDR3 DNA reads TGTGCCAGCAGTTATATCTACGAGCAGTACTTC.

This chain connects TRBV5-6 to TRBJ1-2; D gene ambiguous. The germline V gene has CDR1 SGHDT and CDR2 YYEEEE. This CDR3 is 11 amino acids long. The germline V and J ends were trimmed by 4 bases and 6 bases, with 7 bases remaining between them. The CDR3 reads CASSLIDGYTF. Here the CDR3 DNA reads TGTGCCAGCAGCCTGATAGATGGCTACACCTTC.

The chain joins TRBV19 to TRBJ1-2; 9 nucleotides line up with TRBD1. The trim removed 3 bases at V and 5 bases at J, leaving 4 bases unmatched. The CDR3 extends over 14 amino acids. The germline CDR1 and CDR2 sequences are LNHDA and SQIVND (reference sequence). The CDR3 region is CASSMGQGFYGYTF. CDR3 DNA sequence: TGTGCCAGTAGTATGGGACAGGGATTTTATGGCTACACCTTC.

The chain uses TRBV7-3 and TRBJ2-3; D possibly corresponds to TRBD1 (5 bases). Per germline, CDR1 SGHTA and CDR2 FQGTGA. This CDR3 contains 14 residues. The ends were cut back, 1 base at V and 2 bases at J, with 7 bases in the middle. CDR3 DNA: TGTGCCAGCAGCTTAAACGGACACACAGATACGCAGTATTTT. It specifies CASSLNGHTDTQYF.

The count of this clone is one. The chain couples TRBV5-1 to TRBJ2-1, with 10 bases that match TRBD2. The CDR3 consists of 16 residues. Unmatched junction bases numbered 6, after V lost 4 bases and J lost 2 bases. CDR1 is SGHRS and CDR2 is YFSETQ in the germline V gene. The CDR3 DNA follows: TGCGCCAGCAGCCCCGGCAGCGGGGGGGCCTACAATGAGCAGTTCTTC. Encoded protein: CASSPGSGGAYNEQFF. Together with reference TRBV5-1 and TRBJ2-1, the CDR3 gives the full variable domain: KAGVTQTPRYLIKTRGQQVTLSCSPISGHRSVSWYQQTPGQGLQFLFEYFSETQRNKGNFPGRFSGRQFSNSRSEMNVSTLELGDSALYLCASSPGSGGAYNEQFFGPGTRLTVL.

In regard to this clone: One junction end does not reproduce the germline sequence, and a read error may be involved. The chain employs TRBV5-1 and TRBJ1-1; a weak D match, TRBD1 (5 bases). The CDR3 covers 13 residues. CDR1 and CDR2 (germline): SGHRS, YFSETQ. Here the CDR3 reads CASSLEGSRGINF. The CDR3 bases are TGCGCCAGCAGCTTAGAGGGGTCCCGGGGGATAAACTTT.

The chain carries TRBV7-3 and TRBJ2-1, with 9 bases matching TRBD2. The trim removed 4 bases at V and 10 bases at J, leaving 14 bases unmatched. Germline V gene sequence: CDR1 SGHTA, CDR2 FQGTGA. The CDR3 covers 16 residues. CDR3 amino acids: CASSSLAGAGVKEQFF. In DNA form, the CDR3 reads TGTGCCAGCAGCTCTTTAGCGGGAGCGGGGGTTAAGGAGCAGTTCTTC.